Below, 10 T cell receptor beta chains from the same sample are listed, as sequenced in a study of blood T cell repertoires in COVID-19 (TCRdb year 2020). Libraries came from the immunoSEQ multiplex PCR assay. Sourced from immuneACCESS, this table was stored by TCRdb with only in-frame sequences that have V and J called. A share of the clones is absent; for the studies checked, an unresolved V gene accounts for under half, and the remainder has no known explanation. Present in this sample are roughly 180,000 clones, approximately 85% of which were seen just once. The ten largest clonotypes hold around 1.2% of the sample. The specimen was peripheral blood. The receptors derive from a man between 60 and 75 years old who had recovered from COVID-19.

V usage is TRBV30 and J usage is TRBJ2-7; D might be TRBD2 (6 bases). V was trimmed by 3 bases and J by 6 bases, leaving 12 bases between them. There are 12 residues in the CDR3. Germline V gene sequence: CDR1 GTSNPN, CDR2 SVGIG (reference sequence). The CDR3 nucleotides are TGTGCCTGGAGACCGGGAGCCCTCGAGCAGTACTTC. It is translated as CAWRPGALEQYF.

CDR3 residues: CASSQDAGGQGPLRYTQYF. The CDR3 DNA follows: TGTGCCAGCAGCCAAGACGCGGGGGGGCAAGGACCGCTCCGTTATACGCAGTATTTT. V and J are TRBV4-2 and TRBJ2-3; 9 positions agree with TRBD2. Germline CDR1 LGHNA, CDR2 YNFKEQ. V dropped 0 bases and J dropped 7; count of bases not matched to a gene: 17. This CDR3 has 19 residues.

Comment on this clone: Other DNA variants within this sample encode the same CDR3. This chain connects TRBV7-9 to TRBJ1-1, with 8 bases that match TRBD1. Germline V gene lookup returns CDR1 SEHNR and CDR2 FQNEAQ (reference sequence). V was clipped by 3 bases and J by 1 base; unmatched bases: 1. The CDR3 loop spans 14 amino acids. Here the CDR3 reads CASSLGQANTEAFF. The DNA of the CDR3 is TGTGCCAGCAGCTTGGGACAGGCGAACACTGAAGCTTTCTTT.

The chain uses TRBV27 and TRBJ1-5; tentative D call: TRBD1 (6 bases). Per germline, CDR1 MNHEY and CDR2 SMNVEV (reference sequence). The CDR3 extends over 16 amino acids. Trimming pared 2 bases from V and 0 bases from J, leaving 11 bases between. The CDR3 loop is CASSLTGLGSNQPQHF. The CDR3 nucleotides are TGTGCCAGCAGTTTAACAGGGCTCGGTAGCAATCAGCCCCAGCATTTT.

The chain is built from TRBV19 and TRBJ1-4; D unclear. Germline values: CDR1 LNHDA, CDR2 SQIVND (reference sequence). The CDR3 spans 13 residues. With 8 bases removed from V and 6 bases from J, the gap between germline ends came to 13 bases. In DNA, the CDR3 is TGTGCCAGTGCTTCAGGCCAGTATGAAAAACTGTTTTTT. Protein sequence: CASASGQYEKLFF.

This rearrangement joins TRBV6-6 to TRBJ2-1; TRBD1 matches at 9 bases. From germline, CDR1 is MNHNY and CDR2 SVGAGI (reference sequence). Trimming removed 2 bases from V and 5 bases from J; junction bases left unmatched: 1. The CDR3 has 14 residues. The CDR3 sequence is CASSYRTGDNEQFF. As DNA, the CDR3 is TGTGCCAGCAGTTACCGGACAGGGGACAATGAGCAGTTCTTC.

The chain joins TRBV15 to TRBJ2-7; 9 bases align to TRBD1. The trim removed 4 bases at V and 1 base at J, leaving 11 bases unmatched. CDR3 length equals 17 residues. The germline CDR1 and CDR2 sequences are LNHNV and YYDKDF (reference sequence). Written as DNA, the CDR3 is TGTGCCACCAGCAACCCCACCGGGACAGGGCAGTCCTACGAGCAGTACTTC. Translation: CATSNPTGTGQSYEQYF.

The gene calls are TRBV2 and TRBJ2-2; D call uncertain. The CDR3 has 14 residues. The germline gives CDR1 SNHLY, CDR2 FYNNEI. Trimming stripped 2 bases from V and 5 bases from J, with 9 bases between. CDR3 in DNA: TGTGCCAGCAGTGAACTCAGCGCTACCGGGGAGCTGTTTTTT. Translated, it gives CASSELSATGELFF.

The chain recombines TRBV7-8 with TRBJ1-6; D is possibly TRBD1 (5 bases). Germline V lookup: CDR1 SGHVS, CDR2 FQNEAQ. Trimming pared 4 bases from V and 8 bases from J, leaving 24 bases between. The CDR3 runs to 18 residues. The CDR3 loop reads CASSSPGGLGVLDSPLHF. CDR3 in DNA: TGTGCCAGCAGCTCCCCTGGGGGGTTAGGGGTGCTCGATTCACCCCTCCACTTT.

This clone was observed a single time. This chain connects TRBV19 to TRBJ1-1; D unclear. Trimming removed 0 bases from V and 1 base from J, with 9 bases in between. This CDR3 spans 15 amino acids. Germline CDR1 is LNHDA and CDR2 is SQIVND (reference sequence). CDR3 nucleotides: TGTGCCAGTAGTATAGACGACGGGGAGAACACTGAAGCTTTCTTT. This gives the protein CASSIDDGENTEAFF.